This entry concerns a single T cell receptor (beta chain). Its antigen is unknown. Each patient contributed between 1 and 8 total time points of blood mononuclear cells, pretreatment and during treatment. The data derive from a study of PD-L1 blockade in urothelial cancer. About the study: Blood analysis was done at 3 weeks (second dose) and 6 weeks after treatment began.

The table came from immunoSEQ multiplex PCR; TCRdb's copy has only in-frame clones and leaves some out. This table holds some 76,000 clones, 85% to 90% found once. Trimming stripped 5 bases from V and 14 bases from J, with 22 bases between. CDR1 and CDR2 from the germline V gene are KGHSH and LQKENI. This CDR3 region has 14 residues. Study-level results: Lower pretreatment blood TCR clonality, under the median, predicted better survival, researchers reported.

The TCR originated in a man between 60 and 70 years old with urothelial cancer. The sequences come from PBMCs, collected around atezolizumab (anti-PD-L1) treatment. The V call is TRBV18, the J call TRBJ2-1, with D tentatively TRBD2 (5 bases). Here the CDR3 reads CASSLAEGRAPKFF. Here the CDR3 DNA reads TGTGCCAGCTCATTAGCTGAGGGCCGAGCCCCCAAGTTCTTC.